Listed below are T cell receptor beta chains from one sample, sequenced in a study of cytomegalovirus exposure and HLA in healthy donors. The assay was immunoSEQ multiplex PCR, and TCRdb's table has in-frame clones only and misses some. In the table there are 90,000 to 120,000 clones, 65% to 85% of which are singletons. Sequencing used PBMCs. The receptor set was obtained from a young man in good health and CMV-seronegative. Each CDR3 is given with its conserved first and last residue. D genes are given only for firm matches. Some rows have no size entry. The others give once, few or many, or a class for an expanded clone.

J,length,D,size,V,DNA,CDR3
TRBJ2-5,17,TRBD2,.,TRBV27,TGTGCCAGCAGTTTTGGGACTAGCGGGGGGGTAAGAGAGACCCAGTACTTC,CASSFGTSGGVRETQYF
TRBJ1-1,14,.,.,TRBV5-1,TGCGCCAGCAGCTTGACCGGGACACACACTGAAGCTTTCTTT,CASSLTGTHTEAFF
TRBJ2-5,14,.,.,TRBV7-2,TGTGCCAGCAGCCCTACGGGGAATCTGGAGACCCAGTACTTC,CASSPTGNLETQYF
TRBJ2-6,18,TRBD1,few,TRBV25-1,TGTGCCAGCAGTGAATGGGGGGACAGGAGCTCTGGGGCCAACGTCCTGACTTTC,CASSEWGDRSSGANVLTF
TRBJ2-1,16,TRBD2,.,TRBV7-3,TGTGCCAGCAGCTCCCACCCTAGCGGGGTCTACAATGAGCAGTTCTTC,CASSSHPSGVYNEQFF
TRBJ1-4,17,.,.,TRBV18,TGTGCCAGCTCACGCGGGACCTTCAAGACGGGTAATGAAAAACTGTTTTTT,CASSRGTFKTGNEKLFF
TRBJ2-3,17,.,.,TRBV7-8,TGTGCCAGCAGCTCAACAGTAGCTAGCTACCCCACAGATACGCAGTATTTT,CASSSTVASYPTDTQYF
TRBJ2-1,18,TRBD2,.,TRBV19,TGTGCCAGTAGTGTCTACAACAAACTAGCGGGGGGCATCAATGAGCAGTTCTTC,CASSVYNKLAGGINEQFF
TRBJ1-6,15,TRBD1,.,TRBV19,TGTGCCAGTAGTACGGGGACAGGGGGTTATTCACCCCTCCACTTT,CASSTGTGGYSPLHF
TRBJ1-3,13,.,.,TRBV29-1,TGCAGCGTGGCGGCTTCTGCTGGAAACACCATATATTTT,CSVAASAGNTIYF
TRBJ1-4,15,.,.,TRBV2,TGTGCCAGCAGGCCAGGGAGGGGGACTAATGAAAAACTGTTTTTT,CASRPGRGTNEKLFF
TRBJ1-2,18,.,.,TRBV5-8,TGTGCCAGCAGCTTTCAGGTGCCTGGGCAAATGTATAACTATGGCTACACCTTC,CASSFQVPGQMYNYGYTF
TRBJ1-4,16,TRBD1,.,TRBV7-9,TGTGCCAGCAGCCGCGGACAGGTTGCAACTAATGAAAAACTGTTTTTT,CASSRGQVATNEKLFF
TRBJ1-1,15,TRBD1,few,TRBV15,TGTGCCACCAGCAGAGTAGACAGGGCTGATACTGAAGCTTTCTTT,CATSRVDRADTEAFF
TRBJ2-2,19,TRBD2,.,TRBV27,TGTGCCAGCAGTCCTTCGCGAAGCGGGATATTCGCGAACACCGGGGAGCTGTTTTTT,CASSPSRSGIFANTGELFF
TRBJ1-2,15,.,.,TRBV5-6,TGTGCCAGCAGCGGCGCCCTGGACAGAGTCTATGGCTACACCTTC,CASSGALDRVYGYTF
TRBJ2-7,14,TRBD1,.,TRBV5-6,TGTGCCAGCAGCCCTTGGACAGGGGAGGGCGAGCAGTACTTC,CASSPWTGEGEQYF
TRBJ1-1,15,TRBD1,.,TRBV11-2,TGTGCCAGCAGCTGGGGACAGGGGGGTTCCACTGAAGCTTTCTTT,CASSWGQGGSTEAFF
TRBJ1-1,15,.,.,TRBV5-4,TGTGCCAGCAGCATCGATACAGGGTTGCACACTGAAGCTTTCTTT,CASSIDTGLHTEAFF
TRBJ2-3,16,.,.,TRBV7-9,TGTGCCAGCAGCGAAGGTGCCCCTCTGGGGGGAGATACGCAGTATTTT,CASSEGAPLGGDTQYF
TRBJ2-3,16,TRBD2,.,TRBV4-2,TGTGCCAGCAGCCCCAATCCGCGGGGGGGCACAGATACGCAGTATTTT,CASSPNPRGGTDTQYF
TRBJ2-1,14,.,.,TRBV19,TGTGCCAGTAGGCCTACTCCTAACTACAATGAGCAGTTCTTC,CASRPTPNYNEQFF
TRBJ1-1,17,TRBD1,.,TRBV9,TGTGCCAGCAGCGACCGACAGGGAGGCAGAGTAGGGACTGAAGCTTTCTTT,CASSDRQGGRVGTEAFF
TRBJ2-5,17,TRBD2,.,TRBV5-4,TGTGCCAGCAGGCCGGGACTAGCGGCTACGTACCAAGAGACCCAGTACTTC,CASRPGLAATYQETQYF
TRBJ1-5,15,TRBD1,.,TRBV2,TGTGCCAGCAGTGCGGGACAGTTTAGCAATCAGCCCCAGCATTTT,CASSAGQFSNQPQHF
TRBJ1-6,14,TRBD1,.,TRBV28,TGTGCCAGCAGTTTTTTAGGGGGCAGCTCACCCCTCCACTTT,CASSFLGGSSPLHF
TRBJ2-1,13,.,.,TRBV5-1,TGCGCCAGCAGCGCTAGGGACTCCTCCCCCCAGTTCTTC,CASSARDSSPQFF
TRBJ2-1,16,TRBD2,.,TRBV27,TGTGCCAGCAGCCCGGTGATAGCGGGGGGGTGGAATGAGCAGTTCTTC,CASSPVIAGGWNEQFF
TRBJ2-2,18,TRBD1,.,TRBV5-1,TGCGCCAGCAGCTTGGCCTCCCGAGGGGCAGGGGGAACCGGGGAGCTGTTTTTT,CASSLASRGAGGTGELFF
TRBJ2-1,15,.,once,TRBV11-2,TGTGCCAGCAGCTTAGGGGCACAACCGGACAATGAGCAGTTCTTC,CASSLGAQPDNEQFF
TRBJ2-6,18,.,.,TRBV6-1,TGTGCCAGCAGTGGCAGGGACTTCTCGTACTCTGGGGCCAACGTCCTGACTTTC,CASSGRDFSYSGANVLTF
TRBJ1-5,15,.,.,TRBV9,TGTGCCAGCAGCGTAGGGGGGCGCCTCGGTCAGCCCCAGCATTTT,CASSVGGRLGQPQHF
TRBJ1-5,13,TRBD1,.,TRBV19,TGTGCCAGTATGAGCAGGGGGAATCAGCCCCAGCATTTT,CASMSRGNQPQHF
TRBJ1-2,10,.,.,TRBV20-1,TGCAGTGCTAGAGCCCGGGGGGACACCTTC,CSARARGDTF
TRBJ1-2,15,.,.,TRBV4-3,TGCGCCAGCAGCCAAGATGCGGGAGGGGACTATGGCTACACCTTC,CASSQDAGGDYGYTF
TRBJ2-7,15,TRBD1,.,TRBV11-2,TGTGCCAGCAGCTTAGATACAGGGGGAGTGTACGAGCAGTACTTC,CASSLDTGGVYEQYF
TRBJ1-5,15,.,.,TRBV2,TGTGCCAGCAGTGAAAGCGGACGGAGCAATCAGCCCCAGCATTTT,CASSESGRSNQPQHF
TRBJ2-7,15,.,.,TRBV6-6,TGTGCCAGCCTTCCGGGGGGCCTATCACCCTACGAGCAGTACTTC,CASLPGGLSPYEQYF
TRBJ1-6,13,.,once,TRBV18,TGTGCCAGCTCACCAGGGGGCGAATCACCCCTCCACTTT,CASSPGGESPLHF
TRBJ1-6,14,.,.,TRBV6-5,TGTGCCAGCAAACAGCTCTCGGCCAATTCACCCCTCCACTTT,CASKQLSANSPLHF
TRBJ1-1,16,.,.,TRBV5-1,TGCGCCAGCAGCTTGGTTGCGGGGATCATGAACACTGAAGCTTTCTTT,CASSLVAGIMNTEAFF
TRBJ2-7,14,.,once,TRBV7-6,TGTGCCAGCAGCCCCACTGGGGCCTCCTACGAGCAGTACTTC,CASSPTGASYEQYF
TRBJ2-2,16,TRBD2,.,TRBV7-9,TGTGCCAGCACCTGGACTAAGCGGGGGGTTCCCGGGGAGCTGTTTTTT,CASTWTKRGVPGELFF
TRBJ1-2,13,TRBD1,.,TRBV6-1,TGTGCCAGCAGCCTGGGACAGAACTATGGCTACACCTTC,CASSLGQNYGYTF
TRBJ2-7,17,TRBD2,.,TRBV5-1,TGCGCCAGCAGCTTTGGGGGGAGCCCGGGGGGGCTCTACGAGCAGTACTTC,CASSFGGSPGGLYEQYF
TRBJ2-5,13,TRBD1,.,TRBV5-6,TGTGCCAGCAGCCCCGACAGGGGAGAGACCCAGTACTTC,CASSPDRGETQYF